This T cell receptor beta chain came from a study of blood T cells in healthy people across ages (dated by TCRdb to the mid-2010s). In terms of the full investigation: In model experiments, template switching captured about one uniquely barcoded TCR beta cDNA molecule for every two T cells. To track age-related changes in TCR beta repertoire diversity, the study relied on deep sequencing normalized with unique cDNA molecular identifiers. The donors were split into four age groups: young (average about 15 years), middle-aged (39), aged (roughly 68) and long-lived (82). To avoid experimental bias, donors of different ages were spread randomly across the sequencing lanes. Two additional independent replicas of 1 million unique cDNA reads from the same blood draw were analyzed for two donors (one aged 18 to 29 and one aged 80 or older).

The CDR3 has 14 amino acids, counting the end cysteine and phenylalanine. The entry retains the CDR3 DNA only, 42 bases that are in frame from base 1. Ends trimmed: V by 3 bases, J by 2 bases; bases unmatched to a gene: 7. The germline V gene (reference sequence) specifies DFQATT as CDR1 and SNEGSKA as CDR2. What the research found in general, with its limitations: Bulk unsorted PBMC profiling prevented conclusive comparison of naive and antigen-experienced compartments. Observed TCR beta diversity per million T cells fell roughly linearly with age, and a significant reduction was already apparent by age approximately 41. Observed TCR beta diversity correlated strongly with the percentage of naive T cells measured by flow cytometry. The long-lived group showed more naive CD4+ T cells, fewer expanded clones and increased TCR diversity than the aged group, suggesting age selection. Donor CMV infection status was unknown, potentially confounding age-related changes in expanded clonotypes. Estimates of total diversity based on one million sequenced T cells were considered lower bounds and underestimates.

Receptor libraries were prepared by 5' RACE. Sequenced on an Illumina HiSeq 2500. A second PCR of about 6 to 11 cycles was performed with a sample-barcoded 5' primer and a J-beta primer mix. Each TCR beta cDNA molecule received a unique molecular identifier from a template-switch 5' adaptor carrying 12 random nucleotides. Each sample yielded at least 2.5 million CDR3-containing paired-end reads. All of the RNA was converted into first-strand cDNA using the Mint cDNA synthesis kit, with a TRBC-specific oligonucleotide serving as the primer. Following uracil-DNA glycosylase treatment, all cDNA underwent a first 18-cycle PCR with the universal primers M1SS and BC2_uni_R. Per the authors' processing: Normalization of each sample was performed by random selection of 1 million high-quality reads, each carrying a distinct molecular identifier. Reads sharing molecular identifiers were discarded rather than binned into consensus sequences. CDR3 identification, clonotype clustering and error correction used MiTCR with a Q25 quality threshold and the strictest error-elimination algorithm. Lower-bound total TCR beta diversity was estimated with a nonparametric unseen species model using Euler transformation. The public reads were run again by TCRdb, first through fastp at Q25 and then through MiXCR, and only productive beta chains were kept. Duplicate CDR3 protein sequences are folded into a single record with the most common DNA and genes. TCRdb assigned the V and J calls; the authors' analysis was not used. This sample is represented by more than 800,000 distinct CDR3 sequences; 35% to 55% of them were singletons. Over 15% of the sample goes to the ten largest clones.

This clonotype was seen only a few times. The clone's antigen remains unknown. No per-base quality is available; no much larger clone lies one base away. The donors were roughly 40 Caucasian individuals from Russia, aged roughly 6 to 100 years, who were systemically healthy. Around 9.8 milliliters of peripheral blood were collected from each donor into EDTA-treated Vacutainer tubes. Ficoll-Paque density-gradient centrifugation was used to isolate PBMCs, with at least 7 million obtained per sample. Trizol reagent was used to extract total RNA from PBMCs, with at least 6 micrograms per sample. For every donor, flow cytometry on a PBMC aliquot measured the percentage of naive CD45RAhigh/CD27high T cells.

The material sequenced was blood. The receptor's source is a woman aged 55-70 years in good health. The chain is assembled from TRBV20-1 and TRBJ2-7, with TRBD1 identical over 7 junction bases. The nucleotide sequence reads as follows: TGCAGTGCTAGGTACCCAGGGGGTGCCTACGAGCAGTACTTC. Translated, it gives CSARYPGGAYEQYF.